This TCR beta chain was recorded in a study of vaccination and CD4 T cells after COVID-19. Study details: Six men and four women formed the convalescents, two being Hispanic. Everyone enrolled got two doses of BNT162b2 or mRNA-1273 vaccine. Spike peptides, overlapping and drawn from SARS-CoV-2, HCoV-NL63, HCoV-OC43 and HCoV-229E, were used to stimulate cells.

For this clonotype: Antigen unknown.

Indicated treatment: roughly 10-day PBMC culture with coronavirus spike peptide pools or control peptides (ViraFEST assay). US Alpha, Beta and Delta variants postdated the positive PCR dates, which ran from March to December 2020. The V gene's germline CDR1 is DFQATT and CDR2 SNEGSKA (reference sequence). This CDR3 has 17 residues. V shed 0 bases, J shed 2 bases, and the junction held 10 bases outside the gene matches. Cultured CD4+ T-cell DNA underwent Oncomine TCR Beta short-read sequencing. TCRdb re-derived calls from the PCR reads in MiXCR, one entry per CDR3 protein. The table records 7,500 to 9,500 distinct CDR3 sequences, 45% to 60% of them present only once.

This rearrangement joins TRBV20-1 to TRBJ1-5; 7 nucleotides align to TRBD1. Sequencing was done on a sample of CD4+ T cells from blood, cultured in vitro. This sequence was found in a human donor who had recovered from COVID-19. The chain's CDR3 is CSARDRVRTGRNQPQHF. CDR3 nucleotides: TGCAGTGCTAGAGACAGAGTCCGGACAGGCCGCAATCAGCCCCAGCATTTT.